This T cell receptor (beta chain) was captured by sequencing in a study of OX40 agonist ivuxolimab in advanced cancers. Remarks on this clone: What it binds is not known.

CDR3 length equals 15 residues. V lost 5 bases to trimming and J lost 1 base, with 15 bases between them. The germline CDR1 and CDR2 sequences are SGHTA and FQGNSA. Assay used: immunoSEQ multiplex PCR; TCRdb lists only in-frame clones, some missing. The sample contains tens of thousands of clones, around 82% of which appear only once. The study, taken as a whole, reports: A proportion of nonresponders additionally exhibited low normalized T-cell clonal expansion.

The TCR sequence derives from an adult with an advanced solid tumor such as melanoma, head and neck, liver or kidney cancer. The sample in question was CD4+ or CD8+ T cells sorted from blood, obtained in a trial of the OX40 agonist ivuxolimab. V and J are TRBV7-2 and TRBJ2-7; D is ambiguous. CDR3 bases: TGTGCCAGCAGCCCCTTACTTGGGCCTTCCTACGAGCAGTACTTC. This sequence encodes CASSPLLGPSYEQYF.